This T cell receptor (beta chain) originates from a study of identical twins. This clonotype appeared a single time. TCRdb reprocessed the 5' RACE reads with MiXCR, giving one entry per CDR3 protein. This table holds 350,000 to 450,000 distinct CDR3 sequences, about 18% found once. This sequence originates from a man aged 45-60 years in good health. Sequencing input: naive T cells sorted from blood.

The CDR3 nucleotides read TGCAGCGTTGGGAGGAAACAAGAGACCCAGTACTTC. Protein sequence: CSVGRKQETQYF. The chain carries TRBV29-1 and TRBJ2-5; tentatively, D is TRBD2 (5 bases). CDR3 size: 12 residues. Germline CDR1 SQVTM, CDR2 ANQGSEA. Trimming pared 4 bases from V and 2 bases from J, leaving 8 bases between.